These 32 T cell receptor beta chains came from one sample sequenced in a study of radiotherapy plus CTLA-4 blockade in lung cancer. Generated by immunoSEQ multiplex PCR, the TCRdb table keeps only in-frame clones and is missing some. The repertoire holds tens of thousands of clones, with less than 75% as singletons. The specimen comprised peripheral blood, sampled from a patient treated with radiotherapy plus ipilimumab. These TCRs come from a human donor with non-small cell lung cancer who had stable disease on radiotherapy plus ipilimumab.

The count of this clone is one. This chain uses TRBV19 with TRBJ1-6; D possibly corresponds to TRBD1 (5 bases). CDR3 size: 11 residues. Trimming cost V 7 bases and J 16 bases, with 14 bases left between them. Germline-derived CDR1 and CDR2 are LNHDA and SQIVND (reference sequence). The CDR3 DNA reads as TGTGCCAGTACTGAGGGACGCCGGCTCCACTTT. Translated, it gives CASTEGRRLHF.

The rearrangement joins TRBV18 to TRBJ2-1; 8 bases line up with TRBD2. J was trimmed by 9 bases and V by 6 bases; bases with no gene match: 13. This CDR3 spans 15 amino acids. CDR1 KGHSH and CDR2 LQKENI come from the germline V gene. The DNA for the CDR3 is TGTGCCAGCTCTCCCGGGACTAGGATTTTCTCTGAGCAGTTCTTC. Its protein product is CASSPGTRIFSEQFF. The full variable domain, with the rest looked up from reference TRBV18 and TRBJ2-1, is NAGVMQNPRHLVRRRGQEARLRCSPMKGHSHVYWYRQLPEEGLKFMVYLQKENIIDESGMPKERFSAEFPKEGPSILRIQQVVRGDSAAYFCASSPGTRIFSEQFFGPGTRLTVL.

V gene TRBV7-9 combines with J gene TRBJ1-5, with D unresolved. This CDR3 comprises 12 residues. The V gene's germline CDR1 is SEHNR and CDR2 FQNEAQ (reference sequence). Trimming took off 5 bases at V and 3 bases at J, with 5 bases between the two ends. The CDR3 sequence: CASSPNNQPQHF. The CDR3 DNA reads as TGTGCCAGCAGCCCCAACAATCAGCCCCAGCATTTT.

The J gene is TRBJ2-1, the V gene TRBV19; 8 positions agree with TRBD2. The V gene's germline CDR1 is LNHDA and CDR2 SQIVND (reference sequence). V gave up 6 bases and J gave up 8 bases; unmatched junction bases: 12. CDR3 size: 15 residues. CDR3 amino acids: CASSPLEVAGYEQFF. In DNA, the CDR3 is TGTGCCAGTAGCCCCCTTGAGGTAGCGGGGTATGAGCAGTTCTTC.

The J gene is TRBJ1-5, the V gene TRBV6-5, with TRBD1 matching 9 bases. Germline V gene sequence: CDR1 MNHEY, CDR2 SVGAGI. This CDR3 is built from 15 residues. The V segment lost 5 bases and the J segment 2 bases; nucleotides outside the gene matches: 4. The CDR3 nucleotides read TGTGCCAGCAGTAGCAGGACAGGGGGCAATCAGCCCCAGCATTTT. Residues: CASSSRTGGNQPQHF.

CDR3 nucleotides: TGTGCCAGCAGCTTTGGAAACATGGCCGAGCAGTACTTC. The encoded protein is CASSFGNMAEQYF. This chain connects TRBV5-6 to TRBJ2-7; D unclear. The CDR3 spans 13 residues. From germline, CDR1 is SGHDT and CDR2 YYEEEE. The V end lost 2 bases, the J end lost 6 bases, and 12 bases lay between the germline ends. The whole variable domain, remainder taken from reference TRBV5-6 and TRBJ2-7, is DAGVTQSPTHLIKTRGQQVTLRCSPKSGHDTVSWYQQALGQGPQFIFQYYEEEERQRGNFPDRFSGHQFPNYSSELNVNALLLGDSALYLCASSFGNMAEQYFGPGTRLTVT.

The chain is built from TRBV5-5 and TRBJ1-2; a possible D gene is TRBD1 (5 bases). The CDR3 spans 13 residues. Germline V CDR1 and CDR2: SGHKS, YYEKEE (reference sequence). V was pared by 3 bases and J by 8 bases, with 14 bases between. Here the CDR3 reads CASSWDSSLGYTF. The CDR3 nucleotides read TGTGCCAGCAGCTGGGACTCGTCCCTGGGCTACACCTTC. Filled out from reference TRBV5-5 and TRBJ1-2, the complete variable domain reads DAGVTQSPTHLIKTRGQQVTLRCSPISGHKSVSWYQQVLGQGPQFIFQYYEKEERGRGNFPDRFSARQFPNYSSELNVNALLLGDSALYLCASSWDSSLGYTFGSGTRLTVV.

The J gene is TRBJ2-2, the V gene TRBV19; D gene uncertain. From germline, CDR1 is LNHDA and CDR2 SQIVND (reference sequence). Trimming stripped 4 bases from V and 4 bases from J, with 13 bases between. The CDR3 length is 15 residues. Here the CDR3 reads CASSKWAQATGELFF. CDR3 DNA sequence: TGTGCCAGTAGTAAGTGGGCGCAGGCCACCGGGGAGCTGTTTTTT.

This clone has just a few counts. The chain has TRBV29-1 and TRBJ2-3; D perhaps matches TRBD1 (5 bases). The germline V and J ends were trimmed by 3 bases and 4 bases, with 5 bases remaining between them. Per germline, CDR1 SQVTM and CDR2 ANQGSEA. The CDR3 length is 11 residues. CDR3: CSVDRADTQYF. The DNA for the CDR3 is TGCAGCGTTGACAGGGCAGATACGCAGTATTTT.

The chain is built from TRBV6-6 and TRBJ2-7; D is undetermined. The germline CDR1 and CDR2 sequences are MNHNY and SVGAGI (reference sequence). Trimming removed 2 bases at V and 2 bases at J, with 13 bases between. The CDR3 has 15 amino acids. This CDR3 is CASSYRTENPYEQYF. For the CDR3, the DNA is TGTGCCAGCAGTTACCGTACTGAAAACCCCTACGAGCAGTACTTC.

This clone came up a few times. The chain couples TRBV6-5 to TRBJ1-1; 10 bases are a match to TRBD1. Per germline, CDR1 MNHEY and CDR2 SVGAGI. The V and J ends lost 6 bases and 5 bases, in that order; junction bases with no gene match: 9. The CDR3 runs 15 residues. The CDR3 spells CASRLPRDRGTEAFF. The CDR3 DNA reads TGTGCCAGCAGACTACCCCGGGACAGGGGAACTGAAGCTTTCTTT.

This chain joins TRBV25-1 and TRBJ2-7; D is unclear. CDR1 is MGHDK and CDR2 is SYGVNS in the germline V gene. The CDR3 has 12 amino acids. The V end was cut by 1 base, the J end by 4 bases, with 5 bases between. In nucleotides, the CDR3 is TGTGCCAGCAGTGAATTGCTTTACGAGCAGTACTTC. Its protein is CASSELLYEQYF.

The rearrangement links TRBV6-5 to TRBJ1-5; perhaps TRBD1 as D (6 bases). With 6 bases removed from V and 4 bases from J, the gap between germline ends came to 13 bases. CDR1 and CDR2 (germline): MNHEY, SVGAGI. This CDR3 is 14 amino acids long. CDR3 in amino acids: CASREYTGNQPQHF. In DNA form, the CDR3 reads TGTGCCAGCAGGGAATACACAGGGAATCAGCCCCAGCATTTT.

The chain carries TRBV7-9 and TRBJ2-1, with D hard to call. Trimming removed 6 bases from V and 1 base from J, with 7 bases in between. The CDR3 extends over 13 amino acids. Looked up from germline, CDR1 is SEHNR and CDR2 is FQNEAQ (reference sequence). CDR3 sequence: CASSSGSYNEQFF. The CDR3 DNA sequence: TGTGCCAGCAGTTCCGGGTCCTACAATGAGCAGTTCTTC.

V usage is TRBV6-5 and J usage is TRBJ1-3, with D tentatively TRBD1 (5 bases). Trimming removed 4 bases from V and 0 bases from J, with 13 bases in between. The CDR3 loop spans 16 amino acids. Germline V gene lookup returns CDR1 MNHEY and CDR2 SVGAGI. The CDR3 bases are TGTGCCAGCAGTTCCCGGGACCAATCCTCTGGAAACACCATATATTTT. Protein sequence: CASSSRDQSSGNTIYF.

This clone came up once. The genes are TRBV7-9 and TRBJ2-1, with D perhaps matching TRBD2 (5 bases). V dropped 5 bases and J dropped 5 bases, with 16 bases sitting between them. The CDR3 loop spans 15 amino acids. Germline V lookup: CDR1 SEHNR, CDR2 FQNEAQ (reference sequence). The CDR3 DNA reads TGTGCCAGCAGCACGAGCGGTCAAAGGGACAATGAGCAGTTCTTC. Translation: CASSTSGQRDNEQFF. Full variable domain (missing parts from reference TRBV7-9 and TRBJ2-1): DTGVSQNPRHKITKRGQNVTFRCDPISEHNRLYWYRQTLGQGPEFLTYFQNEAQLEKSRLLSDRFSAERPKGSFSTLEIQRTEQGDSAMYLCASSTSGQRDNEQFFGPGTRLTVL.

The chain employs TRBV29-1 and TRBJ2-7; tentative D call: TRBD1 (6 bases). CDR1 is SQVTM, CDR2 ANQGSEA, per germline. Trimming removed 6 bases at V and 5 bases at J, with 23 bases between. This CDR3 spans 15 amino acids. The CDR3: CSVGTPQQGINEQYF. CDR3 bases: TGCAGCGTGGGGACCCCACAACAGGGAATCAACGAGCAGTACTTC.

This chain uses TRBV28 with TRBJ1-5, with a possible D match to TRBD1 (6 bases). The CDR3 has 17 residues. Looked up from germline, CDR1 is MDHEN and CDR2 is SYDVKM. V shed 5 bases and J shed 4 bases, with 21 bases lying between them. As DNA, the CDR3 is TGTGCCAGCAGTGCCCTCACGGGACACCTAACAAATCAGCCCCAGCATTTT. This gives the protein CASSALTGHLTNQPQHF.

The V gene is TRBV11-2, the J gene TRBJ2-1; 12 nucleotides align to TRBD1. This CDR3 is 19 amino acids long. V shed 1 base, J shed 0 bases, and the junction held 7 bases outside the gene matches. Germline loops: CDR1 SGHAT, CDR2 FQNNGV. CDR3 nucleotides: TGTGCCAGCAGCTTAGTTGGGACAGGGGGCGTCGGCTCCTACAATGAGCAGTTCTTC. As protein: CASSLVGTGGVGSYNEQFF.

V is TRBV4-2 and J is TRBJ2-1; 12 bases map to TRBD2. Germline CDR1 reads LGHNA; CDR2 reads YNFKEQ. The V segment lost 1 base and the J segment 7 bases; nucleotides outside the gene matches: 5. The CDR3 consists of 16 residues. The CDR3 bases are TGTGCCAGCAGCCAAGTGACTAGCGGGAGAGGGAATGAGCAGTTCTTC. It codes for CASSQVTSGRGNEQFF.

This clone was recorded a few times. The chain couples TRBV7-6 to TRBJ2-5, with D perhaps assigned TRBD1 or TRBD2 (5 bases each). The germline gives CDR1 SGHVS, CDR2 FNYEAQ. V dropped 4 bases and J dropped 4 bases, with 10 bases sitting between them. This CDR3 is 13 amino acids long. The CDR3 here is CASSWGMGETQYF. DNA of the CDR3: TGTGCCAGCAGCTGGGGGATGGGAGAGACCCAGTACTTC.

The chain combines TRBV5-1 with TRBJ1-4, with unresolved D. Germline V lookup: CDR1 SGHRS, CDR2 YFSETQ. Trimming pared 4 bases from V and 11 bases from J, leaving 15 bases between. The CDR3 is 13 amino acids. DNA of the CDR3: TGCGCCAGCAGCCCCGAGTTAAGCGGTAAACTGTTTTTT. It encodes CASSPELSGKLFF. The full variable domain, rest sourced from reference TRBV5-1 and TRBJ1-4, is KAGVTQTPRYLIKTRGQQVTLSCSPISGHRSVSWYQQTPGQGLQFLFEYFSETQRNKGNFPGRFSGRQFSNSRSEMNVSTLELGDSALYLCASSPELSGKLFFGSGTQLSVL.

This clone was observed a single time. The chain joins TRBV6-5 to TRBJ2-3; 8 bases line up with TRBD1. Unmatched junction bases numbered 9, after V lost 8 bases and J lost 2 bases. Germline V lookup: CDR1 MNHEY, CDR2 SVGAGI. The CDR3 sequence is 15 residues long. The CDR3 sequence: CASFFIRGPTDTQYF. CDR3 sequence (DNA): TGTGCCAGCTTTTTCATCAGGGGGCCCACAGATACGCAGTATTTT.

The chain has TRBV19 and TRBJ2-1, with D maybe TRBD1 (5 bases). Trimming cost V 1 base and J 5 bases, with 27 bases left between them. This CDR3 spans 20 amino acids. Germline V lookup: CDR1 LNHDA, CDR2 SQIVND (reference sequence). CDR3 in DNA: TGTGCCAGTAGTATAGGGGGTTGGACATCTCGGCGCGCTCAGGACAATGAGCAGTTCTTC. As protein: CASSIGGWTSRRAQDNEQFF.

The chain joins TRBV7-9 to TRBJ2-1; D is unclear. The V gene lost 2 bases and the J gene lost 5 bases, with 4 bases spanning the gap. Germline V gives CDR1 SEHNR, CDR2 FQNEAQ (reference sequence). The CDR3 is 12 residues long. The CDR3, as DNA: TGTGCCAGCAGCTTAACCCACAATGAGCAGTTCTTC. This codes for CASSLTHNEQFF. The variable domain in full, with the rest retrieved from reference TRBV7-9 and TRBJ2-1, is DTGVSQNPRHKITKRGQNVTFRCDPISEHNRLYWYRQTLGQGPEFLTYFQNEAQLEKSRLLSDRFSAERPKGSFSTLEIQRTEQGDSAMYLCASSLTHNEQFFGPGTRLTVL.

Only one count was recorded for this clone. J is TRBJ1-5 and V is TRBV30, with D possibly being TRBD1 (5 bases). Germline V CDR1 and CDR2: GTSNPN, SVGIG (reference sequence). V dropped 3 bases and J dropped 3 bases, with 9 bases sitting between them. The length of the CDR3 is 13 residues. Here the CDR3 reads CAWSGAPNQPQHF. The CDR3 nucleotides read TGTGCCTGGAGCGGGGCACCCAATCAGCCCCAGCATTTT.

This clone showed up just a few times. Compared with germline, one end of the junction differs, possibly owing to a read error. V and J are TRBV6-1 and TRBJ1-1, with D uncertain. The length of the CDR3 is 11 residues. CDR1 MNHNS and CDR2 SASEGT come from the germline V gene. The CDR3 bases are TGTGCCAGCAGGGAAGTCACTGAAGCTTTCTTT. This codes for CASREVTEAFF.

The chain joins TRBV4-1 to TRBJ2-1; D is perhaps TRBD2 (6 bases). CDR1 MGHRA and CDR2 YSYEKL come from the germline V gene. The CDR3 loop spans 11 amino acids. Trimming pared 3 bases from V and 16 bases from J, leaving 13 bases between. The CDR3 loop reads CASSQGGLIFF. The DNA of the CDR3 is TGCGCCAGCAGCCAGGGCGGACTAATTTTCTTC.

This chain connects TRBV6-5 to TRBJ2-7; 8 positions match TRBD1. The CDR3 spans 15 residues. CDR1 is MNHEY, CDR2 SVGAGI, per germline. With V trimmed by 6 bases and J by 3 bases, 10 bases remained unmatched. In DNA, the CDR3 is TGTGCCAGCAGACGGGACAGGTACCTTTTCTACGAGCAGTACTTC. Its protein product is CASRRDRYLFYEQYF.

This clone was picked up a small number of times. This chain links TRBV4-3 with TRBJ2-3, with 11 nucleotides matching TRBD2. Germline trimming cut 1 base from V and 3 bases from J; bases unmatched to any gene: 9. CDR3 size: 18 residues. The germline V gene encodes CDR1 LGHNA and CDR2 YSLEER. CDR3 sequence reads: CASSQAATLAGATDTQYF. The CDR3 DNA reads as TGCGCCAGCAGCCAAGCTGCCACACTAGCGGGAGCGACAGATACGCAGTATTTT.

The chain links TRBV6-5 to TRBJ1-5; 8 positions match TRBD1. J was trimmed by 6 bases and V by 7 bases; bases with no gene match: 8. The germline CDR1 and CDR2 sequences are MNHEY and SVGAGI. The CDR3 has 14 residues. CDR3 sequence (DNA): TGTGCCAGCAACCTTGACAGGGGAAGTCAGCCCCAGCATTTT. It is translated as CASNLDRGSQPQHF.

The chain recombines TRBV30 with TRBJ2-2; D uncertain. The V end lost 2 bases, the J end lost 3 bases, and 4 bases lay between the germline ends. This CDR3 spans 12 amino acids. Germline CDR1 is GTSNPN and CDR2 is SVGIG (reference sequence). This chain's CDR3 is CAWSLYTGELFF. CDR3 coding DNA: TGTGCCTGGAGTCTGTACACCGGGGAGCTGTTTTTT.